These T cell receptor beta chains were read from a single sample in a study of blood T cell repertoires in COVID-19. Sequenced by immunoSEQ multiplex PCR; TCRdb stores in-frame clones only, minus some. In the table there are approximately 90,000 clones, nearly 80% of which are singletons. Sequencing was carried out using peripheral blood. The receptors were sampled from a man between 65 and 85 years old with COVID-19, enrolled during active disease. Each CDR3 is given with its conserved first and last residue.

TRBJ2-1 | TRBV7-8 | CASSRSGVSYNEQFF
TRBJ1-3 | TRBV5-1 | CASSPVIGSGNTIYF
TRBJ2-1 | TRBV29-1 | CSVVGGLAANNEQFF
TRBJ1-4 | TRBV19 | CASSIARTGEGEKLFF
TRBJ1-2 | TRBV5-6 | CASSLDRDYGYTF
TRBJ2-7 | TRBV2 | CASSAGTGGGEQYF
TRBJ2-1 | TRBV19 | CASSPRLSGEGVRDNEQFF
TRBJ1-4 | TRBV19 | CASRTTEPTKLFF
TRBJ1-1 | TRBV19 | CASSPRQGENTEAFF
TRBJ2-1 | TRBV20-1 | CSASRVGTETPNEQFF
TRBJ1-5 | TRBV6-2/TRBV6-3 | CASSYRQGNQPQHF
TRBJ1-1 | TRBV20-1 | CSATDRGEAFF
TRBJ2-7 | TRBV9 | CASSEGLAGEYEQYF
TRBJ1-2 | TRBV6-5 | CASSLQDRGSYGYTF
TRBJ2-5 | TRBV5-1 | CASSLGQGWTETQYF
TRBJ2-1 | TRBV18 | CASSPTQREEQFF
TRBJ2-7 | TRBV6-1 | CASSEWPDSYEQYF
TRBJ2-7 | TRBV15 | CATSRDHYSRDSQTYEQYF
TRBJ2-5 | TRBV11-3 | CASSPSGFGQDKRYF
TRBJ2-7 | TRBV5-1 | CASSFSDSYEQYF
TRBJ1-3 | TRBV7-8 | CASSLRDDLGTGTGNTIYF
TRBJ1-1 | TRBV4-3 | CASSQGGAEAFF
TRBJ2-5 | TRBV5-5 | CASSFGRESQETQYF
TRBJ2-1 | TRBV7-7 | CASSLNNGYNEQFF
TRBJ1-1 | TRBV4-2 | CASSQAFDTEAFF
TRBJ1-2 | TRBV28 | CASSPLTVGGKGYTF
TRBJ2-1 | TRBV11-2 | CASSPRGGSSAYNEQFF
TRBJ1-2 | TRBV6-2/TRBV6-3 | CASSYRGSGFYGYTF
TRBJ1-3 | TRBV3-1/TRBV3-2 | CASSPGGRALGTDTIYF
TRBJ1-2 | TRBV5-1 | CASSYSDSYYGYTF
TRBJ2-3 | TRBV3-1/TRBV3-2 | CASSQGYGISTDTQYF
TRBJ1-2 | TRBV2 | CASETRGQNYGYTF
TRBJ1-1 | TRBV5-1 | CASSLAIHVNTEAFF
TRBJ1-5 | TRBV6-2/TRBV6-3 | CASSGRVSNQPQHF
TRBJ1-5 | TRBV18 | CASSPDTVGNQPQHF
TRBJ2-2 | TRBV19 | CASDTGTETGELFF
TRBJ2-7 | TRBV10-3 | CAISVGGDSYEQYF
TRBJ2-3 | TRBV4-2 | CASSQRTDTDTQYF
TRBJ2-2 | TRBV18 | CASSPPCRRTVNTGELFF